These 4 T cell receptor beta chains came from one sample sequenced in a study of blood T cell repertoires in COVID-19. Repertoires were generated with immunoSEQ multiplex PCR, while TCRdb's copy carries only in-frame clones and drops some. The sample lists about 63,000 clones, about 75% occurring once. Sequenced material: peripheral blood. These receptors were collected from a woman aged 80 or over with acute or convalescent COVID-19.

The rearrangement uses TRBV4-1 and TRBJ2-3; 9 bases fit TRBD2. The length of the CDR3 is 17 residues. J was trimmed by 1 base and V by 2 bases; bases with no gene match: 7. Germline V gene lookup returns CDR1 MGHRA and CDR2 YSYEKL. CDR3 residues: CASSQLGGGRGTDTQYF. CDR3 bases: TGCGCCAGCAGCCAATTAGGCGGCGGGAGGGGCACAGATACGCAGTATTTT.

J is TRBJ1-5 and V is TRBV4-2; tentative D call: TRBD1 (6 bases). Germline values: CDR1 LGHNA, CDR2 YNFKEQ. Trimming cost V 6 bases and J 6 bases, with 12 bases left between them. The CDR3 spans 13 residues. The CDR3 DNA reads as TGTGCCAGCAGAGGACAGCCGGGTCAGCCCCAGCATTTT. Residues: CASRGQPGQPQHF.

V usage is TRBV2 and J usage is TRBJ1-5; 7 positions match TRBD1. CDR3 size: 13 residues. Per the germline V gene, CDR1 is SNHLY and CDR2 is FYNNEI. V gave up 8 bases and J gave up 4 bases; unmatched junction bases: 5. The CDR3 DNA reads TGTGCCAGCCTTGGGACAGATAATCAGCCCCAGCATTTT. As protein: CASLGTDNQPQHF.

Many counts were recorded for this clone. The J gene is TRBJ2-7, the V gene TRBV5-1, with 9 nucleotides matching TRBD1. CDR1 is SGHRS, CDR2 YFSETQ, per germline. With 1 base clipped from V and 4 bases from J, the junction kept 6 bases outside the gene matches. This CDR3 region has 15 residues. CDR3 in amino acids: CASSLFTGGGYEQYF. For the CDR3, the DNA is TGCGCCAGCAGCTTGTTTACAGGGGGCGGGTACGAGCAGTACTTC.